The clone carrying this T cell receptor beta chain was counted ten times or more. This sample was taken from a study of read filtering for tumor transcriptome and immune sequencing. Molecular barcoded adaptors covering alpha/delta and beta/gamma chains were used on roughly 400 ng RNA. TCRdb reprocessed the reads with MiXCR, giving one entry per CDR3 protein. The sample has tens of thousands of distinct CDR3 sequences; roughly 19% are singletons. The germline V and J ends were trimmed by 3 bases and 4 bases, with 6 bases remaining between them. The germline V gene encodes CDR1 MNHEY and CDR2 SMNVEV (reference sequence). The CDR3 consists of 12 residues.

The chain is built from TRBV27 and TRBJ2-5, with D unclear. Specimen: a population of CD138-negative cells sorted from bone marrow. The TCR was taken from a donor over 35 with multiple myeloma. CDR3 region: CASSLPAETQYF. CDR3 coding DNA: TGTGCCAGCAGTTTGCCGGCAGAGACCCAGTACTTC.